The 6 T cell receptor beta chains presented below share a single source sample, sequenced in a study of beta chain features in type 1 diabetes. Notes on the study in general: All four CD4+ subsets of Type 1 diabetes patients contained TCRB CDR3s that were moderately but significantly shorter.

cDNA synthesis used the whole RNA isolate, giving expressed TCRB sequences. Sequencing used immunoSEQ multiplex PCR; TCRdb keeps in-frame clones, though not all of them. The repertoire holds over 100,000 clones, roughly 17% seen once, with over 2% in the top ten. For these receptors, no antigen is known. Material for sequencing was central memory CD4+ T cells from blood. The receptor source for this set is a man younger than 40 with type 1 diabetes.

The CDR3, as DNA: TGCGCCAGCAGCTTCCGGGCAGGGGAGACCCAGTACTTC. This translates into CASSFRAGETQYF. V and J are TRBV5-1 and TRBJ2-5; D might be TRBD1 (5 bases). Germline lookup yields CDR1 SGHRS and CDR2 YFSETQ. V was pared by 2 bases and J by 5 bases, with 10 bases between. The CDR3 loop spans 13 amino acids.

This clone was detected a few times. In DNA, the CDR3 is TGCAGCGTCCCTCTGGGGCTGTCAAAAGAGACCCAGTACTTC. Translation: CSVPLGLSKETQYF. The rearrangement uses TRBV29-1 and TRBJ2-5; the D gene is possibly TRBD1 (5 bases). The CDR3 is 14 amino acids. V lost 6 bases and J lost 3, with 17 bases in between. CDR1 and CDR2 (germline): SQVTM, ANQGSEA.

This clone was seen more than once but under ten times. This rearrangement joins TRBV19 to TRBJ2-1, with TRBD2 identical over 11 bases. The V gene's germline CDR1 is LNHDA and CDR2 SQIVND (reference sequence). V lost 3 bases and J lost 7; bases outside the gene matches: 8. The CDR3 has 16 residues. The chain's CDR3 is CASSIGLAGGQNEQFF. For the CDR3, the DNA is TGTGCCAGTAGTATCGGTCTAGCGGGGGGTCAGAATGAGCAGTTCTTC.

This clone has just a few counts. The rearrangement links TRBV7-9 to TRBJ2-2, with 7 bases lining up with TRBD1. The CDR3 length is 17 residues. V was pared by 5 bases and J by 2 bases, with 11 bases of the junction left unmatched. CDR1 is SEHNR, CDR2 FQNEAQ, per germline (reference sequence). As DNA, the CDR3 is TGTGCCAGCAGCCCACTAGAGGGACAGAGTAACACCGGGGAGCTGTTTTTT. It translates to CASSPLEGQSNTGELFF.

The chain uses TRBV4-3 and TRBJ2-7, with 7 bases lining up with TRBD1. The CDR3 loop spans 15 amino acids. V lost 3 bases to trimming and J lost 3 bases; unmatched junction nucleotides: 8. Germline CDR1 LGHNA, CDR2 YSLEER. This CDR3 reads CASSQSGTANYEQYF. The CDR3 DNA is TGCGCCAGCAGCCAGTCCGGGACAGCGAACTACGAGCAGTACTTC.

A few counts support this clone. The chain combines TRBV7-9 with TRBJ2-3; no clear D gene. CDR1 is SEHNR and CDR2 is FQNEAQ in the germline V gene (reference sequence). The V end lost 0 bases, the J end lost 0 bases, and 10 bases lay between the germline ends. This CDR3 is built from 16 residues. In DNA form, the CDR3 reads TGTGCCAGCAGCTTAGCTTCGGGCACAAGCACAGATACGCAGTATTTT. Protein sequence: CASSLASGTSTDTQYF.